This T cell receptor (beta chain) was identified in a study of T cell responses to AZD1222 COVID-19 vaccine. Measured with immunoSEQ multiplex PCR; TCRdb has only the in-frame clones, and not every one. The table includes about 120,000 clones, roughly 91% detected once. Study-level points and caveats: Scientists sampled the repertoires only once the peak T cell response had passed.

A remark on this clone: What it binds is not known.

Pooling covered second doses at about 4 or about 12 weeks. This TCR came from an adult who received the AZD1222 COVID-19 vaccine. Here the sequenced sample was peripheral blood, taken 28 days after the second AZD1222 dose.

The CDR3 nucleotides are TGTGCCAGCAGCCCCCAGGCGGGAGATTGGTGGTACGAGCAGTACTTC. Its translation: CASSPQAGDWWYEQYF. V gene TRBV9 combines with J gene TRBJ2-7, with 7 bases fitting TRBD2. The CDR3 extends over 16 amino acids. Trimming removed 4 bases from V and 4 bases from J; junction bases left unmatched: 14. Looked up from germline, CDR1 is SGDLS and CDR2 is YYNGEE.